One sample yielded the 3 T cell receptor beta chains listed below, sequenced in a study of cytomegalovirus exposure and HLA in healthy donors. 60 Vbeta and 13 Jbeta primers were used in PCR. Method: immunoSEQ multiplex PCR; TCRdb's copy keeps in-frame clones and lacks some. This sample has about 160,000 clones, with roughly four fifths found just once. Sequencing used PBMCs. These receptors all stem from a woman aged 45-65 years in good health and CMV-seropositive.

This chain links TRBV6-4 with TRBJ1-1; 8 bases align to TRBD1. CDR3 size: 18 residues. V lost 6 bases to trimming and J lost 6 bases; unmatched junction nucleotides: 21. The V gene's germline CDR1 is MRHNA and CDR2 SNTAGT. The CDR3 nucleotides read TGTGCCAGCAGACGAGTTAGCAGGGGGCGAAGCCAAAAGCCTGAAGCTTTCTTT. It encodes CASRRVSRGRSQKPEAFF.

The chain employs TRBV9 and TRBJ1-4; 7 bases map to TRBD1. CDR3 size: 13 residues. Trimming removed 3 bases from V and 5 bases from J; junction bases left unmatched: 1. Germline V CDR1 and CDR2: SGDLS, YYNGEE. The CDR3 DNA follows: TGTGCCAGCAGCGGGACAGGAAATGAAAAACTGTTTTTT. This codes for CASSGTGNEKLFF.

This chain uses TRBV5-8 with TRBJ2-7; possibly TRBD2 for D (5 bases). The germline V and J ends were trimmed by 4 bases and 7 bases, with 9 bases remaining between them. The CDR3 totals 11 residues. Germline loops: CDR1 SGHTS, CDR2 YDEGEE. The CDR3 nucleotides read TGTGCCAGCAGCGTACTAGAAGAGCAGTACTTC. Its protein is CASSVLEEQYF.